The 19 T cell receptor beta chains below come from one sample, sequenced in a study of cytomegalovirus exposure and HLA in healthy donors (dated by TCRdb to 2015 to 2018). To prepare the library, the immunoSEQ multiplex PCR assay was applied. For the multiplex PCR, a mixture combining 60 forward primers for TCR Vbeta segments and 13 reverse primers for TCR Jbeta segments was used. TCRdb retrieved this table from immuneACCESS and kept in-frame rearrangements only. Not all clones are present; in checked studies, unresolved V genes account for under half, and no reason is known for the remainder. The sample has some 200,000 clones on record, almost 70% of them singletons. The ten largest clones take up around 2.6% of the sample. The specimen was PBMCs. The receptors stem from a middle-aged man in good health and CMV-seropositive.

The chain couples TRBV28 to TRBJ2-3; 10 bases map to TRBD1. V lost 6 bases and J lost 6; bases outside the gene matches: 9. The CDR3 runs 15 residues. Germline loops: CDR1 MDHEN, CDR2 SYDVKM. CDR3 in amino acids: CASRAGTGAPDTQYF. The CDR3 region has the DNA TGTGCCAGCAGGGCGGGGACAGGGGCTCCGGATACGCAGTATTTT.

The CDR3, as DNA: TGCGCCAGCAGCCTGGGGGGACAGGGGGCCTACGAGCAGTACTTC. It encodes CASSLGGQGAYEQYF. The chain is built from TRBV5-1 and TRBJ2-7, with TRBD1 identical over 11 bases. J was trimmed by 2 bases and V by 4 bases; bases with no gene match: 5. Germline V CDR1 and CDR2: SGHRS, YFSETQ. CDR3 length: 15 amino acids.

The rearrangement links TRBV5-1 to TRBJ2-7; possible D gene TRBD2, 5 bases. The CDR3 runs 15 residues. V lost 0 bases, J lost 2 bases, and 12 bases lay in between. Germline CDR1 reads SGHRS; CDR2 reads YFSETQ. CDR3 DNA sequence: TGCGCCAGCAGCTTGGGAGGGTCCCTTACCTACGAGCAGTACTTC. Protein sequence: CASSLGGSLTYEQYF.

The J gene is TRBJ2-7, the V gene TRBV6-5; a possible D gene is TRBD2 (7 bases). Between the trimmed V and J ends, which lost 5 bases and 5 bases, there was a span of 16 bases. The CDR3 is made up of 14 amino acids. Germline CDR1 and CDR2: MNHEY and SVGAGI. In DNA form, the CDR3 reads TGTGCCAGCAGTCGAGGGGGGGGGAAACACGAGCAGTACTTC. Amino acid sequence: CASSRGGGKHEQYF.

This clone was recorded a few times. The chain recombines TRBV4-2 with TRBJ2-2, with D tentatively TRBD2 (6 bases). Between the trimmed V and J ends, which lost 7 bases and 2 bases, there was a span of 20 bases. The germline gives CDR1 LGHNA, CDR2 YNFKEQ. This CDR3 spans 17 amino acids. CDR3 residues: CASNPRIGTLNTGELFF. In DNA, the CDR3 is TGTGCCAGCAACCCAAGGATCGGGACTCTTAACACCGGGGAGCTGTTTTTT.

J is TRBJ1-4 and V is TRBV5-1; D possibly corresponds to TRBD1 (5 bases). The CDR3 totals 14 residues. Per germline, CDR1 SGHRS and CDR2 YFSETQ. Trimming cost V 3 bases and J 8 bases, with 14 bases left between them. CDR3 sequence: CASSSPVGGEKLFF. The CDR3 region has the DNA TGCGCCAGCAGCTCCCCGGTGGGGGGGGAAAAACTGTTTTTT.

This clone has only a few counts. This sequence joins TRBV7-2 and TRBJ1-2; D gene unclear. Germline values: CDR1 SGHTA, CDR2 FQGNSA. The length of the CDR3 is 15 residues. V was pared by 2 bases and J by 2 bases, with 12 bases between. DNA of the CDR3: TGTGCCAGCAGCTTAAGTCCGTTAGAAAACTATGGCTACACCTTC. The encoded protein is CASSLSPLENYGYTF.

CDR3 coding DNA: TGTGCCAGTAGGGGGGCCCCCAGCTTAGGGGAGCTGTTTTTT. Translated: CASRGAPSLGELFF. V is TRBV19 and J is TRBJ2-2, with D tentatively TRBD1 (6 bases). From germline, CDR1 is LNHDA and CDR2 SQIVND (reference sequence). The V end lost 6 bases, the J end lost 8 bases, and 16 bases lay between the germline ends. The CDR3 covers 14 residues.

Regarding this clone: At the DNA level, this CDR3 is encoded by other sequences in the same sample as well. V is TRBV14 and J is TRBJ2-1; tentatively, D is TRBD1 (6 bases). The V gene lost 2 bases and the J gene lost 7 bases, with 6 bases spanning the gap. The CDR3 is 12 amino acids. Germline CDR1 SGHDN, CDR2 FVKESK. CDR3 protein: CASSQTGNEQFF. The CDR3 bases are TGTGCCAGCAGCCAAACAGGGAATGAGCAGTTCTTC.

V and J are TRBV4-1 and TRBJ2-7; tentative D call: TRBD1 (5 bases). This CDR3 is 13 amino acids long. Germline-derived CDR1 and CDR2 are MGHRA and YSYEKL. With 4 bases removed from V and 4 bases from J, the gap between germline ends came to 11 bases. CDR3 in amino acids: CASSLTGDYEQYF. In DNA form, the CDR3 reads TGCGCCAGCAGCCTCACAGGTGATTACGAGCAGTACTTC.

To note about this clone: One end of the junction is discordant with germline, which a read error may explain. The same CDR3 can be traced to other DNA sequences in this sample. This chain joins TRBV9 and TRBJ1-6, with D perhaps TRBD1 (5 bases). This CDR3 has 15 amino acids. Germline CDR1 is SGDLS and CDR2 is YYNGEE. CDR3 DNA: TGTGCCAGCAGCGTATCAGGGATACTTAATTCACCCCTCCATTTT. This encodes CASSVSGILNSPLHF.

The chain couples TRBV4-1 to TRBJ1-2; D ambiguous. This CDR3 is built from 13 residues. The germline V gene has CDR1 MGHRA and CDR2 YSYEKL. Trimming removed 0 bases at V and 5 bases at J, with 7 bases between. The chain's CDR3 is CASSQDGGYGYTF. The DNA of the CDR3 is TGCGCCAGCAGCCAAGACGGAGGGTATGGCTACACCTTC.

This chain connects TRBV4-1 to TRBJ1-3; no clear D gene. V was cut by 1 base and J by 4 bases, with 8 bases left in between. The CDR3 is 14 residues long. CDR1 and CDR2 from the germline V gene are MGHRA and YSYEKL. The CDR3 DNA reads as TGCGCCAGCAGCCAAGCGGTGGGCGGAAACACCATATATTTT. Translated, it gives CASSQAVGGNTIYF.

The chain has TRBV5-1 and TRBJ2-1; TRBD2 matches 7 bases. Trimming cost V 4 bases and J 4 bases; bases outside gene matches: 8. The CDR3 contains 15 residues. CDR1 and CDR2 (germline): SGHRS, YFSETQ. The CDR3 region has the DNA TGCGCCAGCAGCCCGCGGGGGTCCATTTACAATGAGCAGTTCTTC. Translating it yields CASSPRGSIYNEQFF. Using reference TRBV5-1 and TRBJ2-1 for the parts outside the CDR3, the full variable domain is KAGVTQTPRYLIKTRGQQVTLSCSPISGHRSVSWYQQTPGQGLQFLFEYFSETQRNKGNFPGRFSGRQFSNSRSEMNVSTLELGDSALYLCASSPRGSIYNEQFFGPGTRLTVL.

The chain recombines TRBV10-2 with TRBJ2-1; D might be TRBD2 (6 bases). V was clipped by 0 bases and J by 12 bases, with 12 bases between them. The CDR3 extends over 13 amino acids. The germline gives CDR1 WSHSY, CDR2 SAAADI. The CDR3 DNA reads TGCGCCAGCAGTGAGTCGGGGGGTCCATGGCAGTTCTTC. This translates into CASSESGGPWQFF.

Remarks on this clone: One end of the junction varies from germline; a read error may be responsible. This chain joins TRBV7-9 and TRBJ2-7; maybe TRBD2 (6 bases). Germline V gives CDR1 SEHNR, CDR2 FQNEAQ (reference sequence). The length of the CDR3 is 19 residues. This CDR3 reads CSSRPLLGGTITSSYEQYF. The CDR3 DNA sequence: TGTTCCAGCAGACCATTACTCGGGGGTACGATTACCAGCTCCTACGAGCAGTACTTC.

The CDR3 loop is CASSRGQGSYNEQFF. The CDR3 DNA reads as TGTGCCAGCAGCCGGGGGCAGGGTTCCTACAATGAGCAGTTCTTC. The gene calls are TRBV4-2 and TRBJ2-1; weak D call: TRBD1 (6 bases). The CDR3 length is 15 residues. Germline V CDR1 and CDR2: LGHNA, YNFKEQ. V lost 4 bases and J 1 base, leaving 11 bases between the germline ends.

The rearrangement joins TRBV5-4 to TRBJ2-1; D remains unclear. V lost 0 bases to trimming and J lost 7 bases, with 8 bases between them. Germline V gives CDR1 SGHNT, CDR2 YYREEE (reference sequence). The CDR3 covers 13 residues. CDR3: CASSLAARNEQFF. CDR3 in DNA: TGTGCCAGCAGCTTGGCCGCCCGGAATGAGCAGTTCTTC.

The chain combines TRBV10-3 with TRBJ2-2; D possibly corresponds to TRBD1 (5 bases). Between the trimmed V and J ends, which lost 3 bases and 0 bases, there was a span of 14 bases. Germline-derived CDR1 and CDR2 are ENHRY and SYGVKD. The CDR3 runs 17 residues. CDR3 nucleotides: TGTGCCATCAGTGATGTGACAGCTAATGCGAACACCGGGGAGCTGTTTTTT. Translated, it gives CAISDVTANANTGELFF.